Listed here are 4 T cell receptor beta chains from one sample, sequenced in a study of prognosis after radiotherapy for stage I lung cancer. Amplification of the TCR beta CDR3 (from genomic DNA) was done by two-round multiplex PCR. Specific primers for each TRBV and TRBJ gene were what first-round PCR used. TCRdb reanalysed the multiplex PCR reads using MiXCR and keeps one entry per CDR3 protein. The data contain about 12,000 distinct CDR3 sequences, nearly 55% of them singletons. Specimen: PBMCs, collected before or after stereotactic body radiation therapy (not recorded which). The receptor source for this set is a donor over 45 with non-small cell lung cancer.

The J gene is TRBJ2-6, the V gene TRBV6-2 or TRBV6-3; D remains unclear. The V gene lost 6 bases and the J gene lost 4 bases, with 7 bases spanning the gap. Germline V gene sequence: CDR1 MNHEY, CDR2 SVGEGT. There are 13 residues in the CDR3. The CDR3, as DNA: TGTGCCAGCAGGACTCTGGGGGCCAACGTCCTGACTTTC. Protein sequence: CASRTLGANVLTF.

The chain employs TRBV4-2 and TRBJ2-2; D is uncertain. The CDR3 totals 14 residues. Germline-derived CDR1 and CDR2 are LGHNA and YNFKEQ. V lost 3 bases, J lost 13 bases, and 18 bases lay in between. The CDR3 sequence: CASSQRTQNMGLFF. The CDR3 DNA follows: TGTGCCAGCAGCCAGAGAACCCAGAATATGGGGCTGTTTTTT.

By frequency in the sample, this clonotype is medium-sized. This chain uses TRBV27 with TRBJ2-2; TRBD1 might be the D (6 bases). This CDR3 comprises 12 residues. CDR1 is MNHEY, CDR2 SMNVEV, per germline (reference sequence). Trimming shortened V by 5 bases and J by 9 bases, and 10 bases separated the two germline ends. Written as DNA, the CDR3 is TGTGCCAGCAGTACCAGGGGACGGGAGCTGTTTTTT. Protein: CASSTRGRELFF.

Comments on this clonotype: One base away lies a much larger clone, so this may be a sequencing read error. V gene TRBV7-3 combines with J gene TRBJ1-1; D remains ambiguous. Germline values: CDR1 SGHTA, CDR2 FQGTGA. The CDR3 runs to 13 residues. The CDR3 protein is CASILERNTEAFF. The CDR3 DNA follows: TGTGCCAGCATCTTAGAGCGGAACACTGAAGCTTTCTTT.